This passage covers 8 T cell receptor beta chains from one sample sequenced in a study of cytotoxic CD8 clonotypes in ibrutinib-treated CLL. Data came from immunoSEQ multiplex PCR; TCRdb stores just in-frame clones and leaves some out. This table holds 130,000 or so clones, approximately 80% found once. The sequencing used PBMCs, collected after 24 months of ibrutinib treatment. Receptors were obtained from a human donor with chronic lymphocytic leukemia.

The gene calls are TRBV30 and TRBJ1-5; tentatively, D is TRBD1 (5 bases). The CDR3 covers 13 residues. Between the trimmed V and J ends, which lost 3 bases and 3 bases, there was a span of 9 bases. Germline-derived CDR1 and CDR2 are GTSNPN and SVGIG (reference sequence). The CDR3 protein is CAWRGQVNQPQHF. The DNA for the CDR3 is TGTGCCTGGAGAGGACAAGTCAATCAGCCCCAGCATTTT.

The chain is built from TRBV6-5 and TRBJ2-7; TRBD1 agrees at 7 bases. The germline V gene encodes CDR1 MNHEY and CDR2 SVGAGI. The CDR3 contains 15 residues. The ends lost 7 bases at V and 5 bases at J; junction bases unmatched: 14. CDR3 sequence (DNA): TGTGCCAGCACAAAGTACAGGGGCTCCATCCACGAGCAGTACTTC. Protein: CASTKYRGSIHEQYF.

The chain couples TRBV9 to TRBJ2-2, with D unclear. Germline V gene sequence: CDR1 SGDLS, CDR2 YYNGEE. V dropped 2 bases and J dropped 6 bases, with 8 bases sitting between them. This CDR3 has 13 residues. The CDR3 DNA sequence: TGTGCCAGCAGCGTCACGGATTCCGGGGAGCTGTTTTTT. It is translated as CASSVTDSGELFF.

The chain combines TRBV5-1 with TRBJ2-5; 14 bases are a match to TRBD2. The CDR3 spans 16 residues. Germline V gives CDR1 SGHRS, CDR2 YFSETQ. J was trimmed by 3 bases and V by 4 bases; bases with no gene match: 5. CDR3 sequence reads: CASSPGLAGGEETQYF. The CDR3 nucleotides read TGCGCCAGCAGCCCCGGACTAGCGGGGGGCGAAGAGACCCAGTACTTC.

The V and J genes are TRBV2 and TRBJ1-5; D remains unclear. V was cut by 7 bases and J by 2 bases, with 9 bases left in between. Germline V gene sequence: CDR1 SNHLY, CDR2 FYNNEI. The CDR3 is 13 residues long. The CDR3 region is CASKGEGNQPQHF. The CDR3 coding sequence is TGTGCCAGCAAAGGCGAGGGCAATCAGCCCCAGCATTTT.

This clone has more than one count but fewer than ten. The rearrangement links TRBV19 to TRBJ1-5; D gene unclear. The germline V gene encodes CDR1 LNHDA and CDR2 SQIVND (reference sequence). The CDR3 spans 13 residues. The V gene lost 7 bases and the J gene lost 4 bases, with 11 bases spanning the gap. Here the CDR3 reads CASTNTRNQPQHF. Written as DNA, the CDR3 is TGTGCCAGTACTAACACACGAAATCAGCCCCAGCATTTT.

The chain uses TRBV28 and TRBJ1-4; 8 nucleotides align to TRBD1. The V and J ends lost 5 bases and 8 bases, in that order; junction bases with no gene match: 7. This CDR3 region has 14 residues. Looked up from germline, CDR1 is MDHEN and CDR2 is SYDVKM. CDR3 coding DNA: TGTGCCAGCAGTACCGGGACAGGAGGGGAAAAACTGTTTTTT. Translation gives CASSTGTGGEKLFF.

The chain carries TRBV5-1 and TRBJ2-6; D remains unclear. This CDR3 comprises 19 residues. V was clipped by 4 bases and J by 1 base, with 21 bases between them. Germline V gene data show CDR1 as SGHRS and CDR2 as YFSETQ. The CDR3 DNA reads TGCGCCAGCAGCCTAATGGTGTGGGCGCGGCGGTCTGGGGCCAACGTCCTGACTTTC. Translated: CASSLMVWARRSGANVLTF.